Here is one TCR beta chain with its context. Donation came from healthy HIV-negative adults that had no recent acute infections or vaccinations. Division of CD4+ cells produced a CD45RA+ naive subset and a CD45RA-negative memory subset. The entry originates in a study of shared clonotypes between healthy human individuals. This CDR3 contains 14 residues. Germline trimming cut 0 bases from V and 3 bases from J; bases unmatched to any gene: 3. The V gene's germline CDR1 is SGHNT and CDR2 YYREEE (reference sequence). Sequencing used immunoSEQ multiplex PCR; TCRdb keeps in-frame clones, though not all of them. The sample lists hundreds of thousands of clones, roughly 70% occurring once.

Input material: memory CD4+ T cells sorted from blood. Subset: CD45RA-negative fraction. The chain combines TRBV5-4 with TRBJ2-7; 7 bases match TRBD1. This sequence was found in a woman aged 30 to 39 in good health. The CDR3 coding sequence is TGTGCCAGCAGCTTGGCCGGGACAGTCTACGAGCAGTACTTC. Translated, it gives CASSLAGTVYEQYF.